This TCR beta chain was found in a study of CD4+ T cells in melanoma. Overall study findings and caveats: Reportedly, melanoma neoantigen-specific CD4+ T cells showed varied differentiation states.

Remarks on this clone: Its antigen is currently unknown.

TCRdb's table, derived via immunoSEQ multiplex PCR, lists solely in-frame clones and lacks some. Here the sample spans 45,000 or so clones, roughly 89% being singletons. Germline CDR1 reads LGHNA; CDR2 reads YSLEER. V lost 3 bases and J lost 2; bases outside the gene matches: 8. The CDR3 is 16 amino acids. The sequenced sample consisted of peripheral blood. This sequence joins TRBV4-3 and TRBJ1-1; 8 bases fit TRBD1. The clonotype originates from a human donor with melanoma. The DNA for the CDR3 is TGCGCCAGCAGCCACTTCCTAGGACAGGGAAACACTGAAGCTTTCTTT. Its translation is CASSHFLGQGNTEAFF.